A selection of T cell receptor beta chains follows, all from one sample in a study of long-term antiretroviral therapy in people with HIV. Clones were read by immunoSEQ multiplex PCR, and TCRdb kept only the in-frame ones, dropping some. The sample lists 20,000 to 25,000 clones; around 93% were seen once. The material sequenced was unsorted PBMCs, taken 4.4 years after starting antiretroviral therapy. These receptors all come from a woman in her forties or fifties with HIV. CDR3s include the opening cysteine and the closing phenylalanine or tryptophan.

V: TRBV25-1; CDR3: CASSVNHYGYTF
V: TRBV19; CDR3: CASRTNTEAFF
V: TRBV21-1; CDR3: CASSKVALDTQYF
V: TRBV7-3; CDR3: CASNRTASNYGYTF
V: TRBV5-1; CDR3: CASSLLGGTYEQYF
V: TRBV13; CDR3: CASSPERGVGNTIYF
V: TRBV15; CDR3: CATSRDRGKGSEQYF
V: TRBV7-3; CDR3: CASSPLLAGGSTDTQYF
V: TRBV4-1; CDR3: CASSQDPGGPEQYF
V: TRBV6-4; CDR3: CASSEEGADSPLHF
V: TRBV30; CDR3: CAWSVNLGEKLFF
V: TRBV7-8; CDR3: CASSLSSGSGNTIYF
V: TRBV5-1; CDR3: CASSSRGTTSPGANVLTF
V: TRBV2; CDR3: CASSPTRQGNIQYF
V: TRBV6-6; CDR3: CASRNDRVSEAFF
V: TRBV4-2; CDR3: CASSHRAGGTDNEQFF
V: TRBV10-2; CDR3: CASSDSFRTGRYEQYF